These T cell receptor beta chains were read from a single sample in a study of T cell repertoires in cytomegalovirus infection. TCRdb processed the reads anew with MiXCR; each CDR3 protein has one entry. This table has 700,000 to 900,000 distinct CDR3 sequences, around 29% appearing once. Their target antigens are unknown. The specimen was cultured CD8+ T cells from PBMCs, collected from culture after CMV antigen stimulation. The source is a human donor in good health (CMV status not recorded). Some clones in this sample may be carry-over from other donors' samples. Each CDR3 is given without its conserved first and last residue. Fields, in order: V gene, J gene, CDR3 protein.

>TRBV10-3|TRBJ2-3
AINGPRGNTQY
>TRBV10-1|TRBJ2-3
ASSESSGAGLLDTQY
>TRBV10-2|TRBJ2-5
ASSEGPLQETQY
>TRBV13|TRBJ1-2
ASSDEQGHHGYT
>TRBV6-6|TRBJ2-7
ASSLPGLIYEQY
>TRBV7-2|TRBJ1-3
ASSFPGTASGNTIY
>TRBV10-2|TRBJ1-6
ASSPQRQGHSPLH
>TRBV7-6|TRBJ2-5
ASRYGTGGETQY
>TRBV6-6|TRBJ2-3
ASSGQSSTDTQY
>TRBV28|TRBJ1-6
ASSLPGRTQYNSPLH
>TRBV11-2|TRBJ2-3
ASSLGSRVLGTDTQY
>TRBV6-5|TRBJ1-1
ASSYSQGATEAF
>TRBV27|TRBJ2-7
ASSLGGASEQY
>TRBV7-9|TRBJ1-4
ASSNVDRRNEKLF
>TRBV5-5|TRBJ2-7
ASSEPSSGFSYEQY
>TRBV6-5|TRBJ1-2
ASSWGQGTNYGYT
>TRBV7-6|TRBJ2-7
ASSPNWGSLQDEQY
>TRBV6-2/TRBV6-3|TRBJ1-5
ASSPTTGAKGGAQH
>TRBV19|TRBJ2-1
ASRQYRGGSKGEQF
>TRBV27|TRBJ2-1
ASSSDGTGVPNEQF
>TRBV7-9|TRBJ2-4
ASSLGRSLAKNIQY
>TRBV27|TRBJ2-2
ASRLSPGELF
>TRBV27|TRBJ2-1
ASSLLRHRGEQF
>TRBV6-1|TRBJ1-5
ASRRDRPDSNQPQH
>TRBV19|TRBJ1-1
ASSITGRDSEAF
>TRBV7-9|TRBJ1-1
ASRVDMNTEAF
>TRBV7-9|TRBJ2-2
ASSLFAWELF
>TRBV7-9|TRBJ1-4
ASSRQGNEKLF
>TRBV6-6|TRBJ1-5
ASSYSGRGPQH
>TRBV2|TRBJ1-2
ASIDIVAGEYGYT
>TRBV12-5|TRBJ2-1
ASQSSYNEQF
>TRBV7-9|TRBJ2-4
ASSLILAGSNIQY
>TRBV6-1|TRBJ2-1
ASKEDKVNEQF
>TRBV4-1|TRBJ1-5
ASSQDSVGGNQPQH
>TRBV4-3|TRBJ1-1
ASGMKVNTEAF
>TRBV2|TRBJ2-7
ASSGMSGQY
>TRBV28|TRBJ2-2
ASSPRQGLPAGELF
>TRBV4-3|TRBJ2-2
ASSQDRGYTGELF
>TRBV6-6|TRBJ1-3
ASSYSSTGSSGNTIY
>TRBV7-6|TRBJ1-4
ASSLRTGPATNEKLF
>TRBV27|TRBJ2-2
ASSVSGGVGLTGELF
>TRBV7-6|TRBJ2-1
ASSASSNSYNEQF
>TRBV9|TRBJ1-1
ASSVGDRVTYEAF
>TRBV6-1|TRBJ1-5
ASSEITGNSNQPQH
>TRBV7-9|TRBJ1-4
ASSLQGTNEKLF
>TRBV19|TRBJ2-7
ASSLDIPSYEQY
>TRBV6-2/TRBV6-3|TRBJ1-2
ASLQGFSLGYT
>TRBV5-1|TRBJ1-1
ASSSPAAGRNTEAF
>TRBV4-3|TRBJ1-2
ASSREEGTGYGYT
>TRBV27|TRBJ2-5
ASSFGLAQETQY
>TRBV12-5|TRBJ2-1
AARPQLSGGHYNEQF
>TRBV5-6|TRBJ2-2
ASSLGTTTGELF
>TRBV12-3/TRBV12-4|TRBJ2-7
ASSLRDRAHEQY
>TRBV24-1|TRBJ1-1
ATSDGSHTEAF
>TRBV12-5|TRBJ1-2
ASGTDYGYT